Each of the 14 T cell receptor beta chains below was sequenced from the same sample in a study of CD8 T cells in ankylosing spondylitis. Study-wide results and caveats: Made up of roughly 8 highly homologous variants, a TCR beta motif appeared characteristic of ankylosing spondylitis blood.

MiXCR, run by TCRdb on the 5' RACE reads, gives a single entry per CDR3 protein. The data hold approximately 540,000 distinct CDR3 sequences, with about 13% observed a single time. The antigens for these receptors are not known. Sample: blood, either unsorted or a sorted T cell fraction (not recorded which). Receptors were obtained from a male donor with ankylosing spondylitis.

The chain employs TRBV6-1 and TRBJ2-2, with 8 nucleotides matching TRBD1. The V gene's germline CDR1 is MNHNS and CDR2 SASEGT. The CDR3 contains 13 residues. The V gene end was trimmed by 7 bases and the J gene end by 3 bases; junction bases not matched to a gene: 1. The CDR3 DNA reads TGTGCCAGCACGGACAGGGACACCGGGGAGCTGTTTTTT. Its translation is CASTDRDTGELFF.

CDR3 sequence reads: CATSDKTGLAGGYNEQFF. CDR3 sequence (DNA): TGTGCCACCAGTGACAAAACGGGACTAGCGGGGGGCTACAATGAGCAGTTCTTC. J is TRBJ2-1 and V is TRBV24-1; TRBD2 agrees at 15 bases. This CDR3 is 18 amino acids long. The V gene's germline CDR1 is KGHDR and CDR2 SFDVKD. J was trimmed by 3 bases and V by 4 bases; bases with no gene match: 6.

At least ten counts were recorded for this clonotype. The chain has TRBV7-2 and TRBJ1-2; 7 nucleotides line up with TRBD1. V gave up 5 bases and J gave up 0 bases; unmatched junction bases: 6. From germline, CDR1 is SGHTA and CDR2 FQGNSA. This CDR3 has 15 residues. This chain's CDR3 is CASSTRTGPNYGYTF. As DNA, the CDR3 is TGTGCCAGCAGCACGCGGACAGGACCTAACTATGGCTACACCTTC.

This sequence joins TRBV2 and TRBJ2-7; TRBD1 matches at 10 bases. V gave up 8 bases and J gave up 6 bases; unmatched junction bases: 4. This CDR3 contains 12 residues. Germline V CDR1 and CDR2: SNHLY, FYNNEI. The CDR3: CASRDRGSEQYF. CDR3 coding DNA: TGTGCCAGCCGGGACAGGGGATCCGAGCAGTACTTC.

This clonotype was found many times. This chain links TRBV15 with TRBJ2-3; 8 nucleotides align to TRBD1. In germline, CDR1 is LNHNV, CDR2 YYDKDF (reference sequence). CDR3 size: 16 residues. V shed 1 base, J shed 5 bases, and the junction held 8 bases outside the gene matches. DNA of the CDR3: TGTGCCACCAGCAGAGCTTTGGACAGGGTTGGAGATACGCAGTATTTT. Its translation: CATSRALDRVGDTQYF.

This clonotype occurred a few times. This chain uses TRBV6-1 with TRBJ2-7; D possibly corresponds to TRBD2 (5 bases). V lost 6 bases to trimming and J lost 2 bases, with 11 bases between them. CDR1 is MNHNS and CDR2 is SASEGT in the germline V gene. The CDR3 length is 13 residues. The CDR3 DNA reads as TGTGCCAGCAGCGAGGGTCAGACCTACGAGCAGTACGTC. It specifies CASSEGQTYEQYV.

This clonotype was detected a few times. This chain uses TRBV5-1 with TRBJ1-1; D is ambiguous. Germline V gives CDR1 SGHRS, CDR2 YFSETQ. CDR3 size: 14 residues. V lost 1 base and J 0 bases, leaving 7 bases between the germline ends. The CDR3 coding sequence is TGCGCCAGCAGCTTGAAGGCGGTGAACACTGAAGCTTTCTTT. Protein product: CASSLKAVNTEAFF.

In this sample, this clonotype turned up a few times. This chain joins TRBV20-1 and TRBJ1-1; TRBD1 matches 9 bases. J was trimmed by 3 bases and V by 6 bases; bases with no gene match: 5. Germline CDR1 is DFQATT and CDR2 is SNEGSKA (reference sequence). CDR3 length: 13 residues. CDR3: CSARGQGYTEAFF. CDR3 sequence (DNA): TGCAGTGCCCGGGGACAGGGCTACACTGAAGCTTTCTTT.

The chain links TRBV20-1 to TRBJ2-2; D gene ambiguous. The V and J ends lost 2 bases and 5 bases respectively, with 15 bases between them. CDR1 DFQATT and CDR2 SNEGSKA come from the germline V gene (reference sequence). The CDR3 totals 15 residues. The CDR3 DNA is TGCAGTGCTAGACCGTCCAAAGGTCTAACCGGGGAGCTGTTTTTT. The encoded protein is CSARPSKGLTGELFF.

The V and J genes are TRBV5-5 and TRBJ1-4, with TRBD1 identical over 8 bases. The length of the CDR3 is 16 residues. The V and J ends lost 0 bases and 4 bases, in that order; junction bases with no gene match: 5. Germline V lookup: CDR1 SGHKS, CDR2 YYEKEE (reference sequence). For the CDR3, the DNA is TGTGCCAGCAGCTTGGCCTCGGGACAGGATAATGAAAAACTGTTTTTT. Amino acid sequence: CASSLASGQDNEKLFF.

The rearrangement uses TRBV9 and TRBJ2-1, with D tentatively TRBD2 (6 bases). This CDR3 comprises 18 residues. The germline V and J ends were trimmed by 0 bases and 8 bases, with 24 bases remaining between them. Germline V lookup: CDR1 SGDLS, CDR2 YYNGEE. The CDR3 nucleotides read TGTGCCAGCAGCGTAGCATCACTAGGAGGGACGGCTTCCCATGAGCAGTTCTTC. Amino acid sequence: CASSVASLGGTASHEQFF.

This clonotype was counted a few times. The DNA for the CDR3 is TGCAGTGCTAGCCGAGCCTTTTCAGGCAATGAAAAACTGTTTTTT. It is translated as CSASRAFSGNEKLFF. This chain connects TRBV20-1 to TRBJ1-4; no reliable D call. Trimming pared 3 bases from V and 5 bases from J, leaving 16 bases between. Germline V lookup: CDR1 DFQATT, CDR2 SNEGSKA (reference sequence). The CDR3 is 15 amino acids.

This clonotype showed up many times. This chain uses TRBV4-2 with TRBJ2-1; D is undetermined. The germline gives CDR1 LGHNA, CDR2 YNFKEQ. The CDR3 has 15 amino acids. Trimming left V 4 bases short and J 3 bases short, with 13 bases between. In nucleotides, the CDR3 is TGTGCCAGCAGCCCTATGGACGATTTCTACAATGAGCAGTTCTTC. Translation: CASSPMDDFYNEQFF.

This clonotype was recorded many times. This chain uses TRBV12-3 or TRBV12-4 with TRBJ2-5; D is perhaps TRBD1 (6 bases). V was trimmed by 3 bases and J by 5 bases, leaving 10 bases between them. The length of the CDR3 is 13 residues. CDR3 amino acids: CASSFSQGETQYF. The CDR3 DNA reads TGTGCCAGCAGTTTCAGTCAGGGGGAGACCCAGTACTTC.